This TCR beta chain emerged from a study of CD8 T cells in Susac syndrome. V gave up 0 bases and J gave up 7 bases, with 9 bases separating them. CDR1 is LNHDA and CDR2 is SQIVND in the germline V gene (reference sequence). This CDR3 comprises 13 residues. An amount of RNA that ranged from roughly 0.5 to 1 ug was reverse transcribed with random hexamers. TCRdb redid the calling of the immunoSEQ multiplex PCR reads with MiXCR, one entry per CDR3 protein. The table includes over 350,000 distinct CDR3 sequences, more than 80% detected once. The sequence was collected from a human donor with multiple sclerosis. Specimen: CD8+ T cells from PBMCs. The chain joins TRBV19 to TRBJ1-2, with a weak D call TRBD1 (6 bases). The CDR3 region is CASSIDGGAGYTF. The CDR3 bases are TGTGCCAGTAGTATAGATGGGGGGGCTGGCTACACCTTC.